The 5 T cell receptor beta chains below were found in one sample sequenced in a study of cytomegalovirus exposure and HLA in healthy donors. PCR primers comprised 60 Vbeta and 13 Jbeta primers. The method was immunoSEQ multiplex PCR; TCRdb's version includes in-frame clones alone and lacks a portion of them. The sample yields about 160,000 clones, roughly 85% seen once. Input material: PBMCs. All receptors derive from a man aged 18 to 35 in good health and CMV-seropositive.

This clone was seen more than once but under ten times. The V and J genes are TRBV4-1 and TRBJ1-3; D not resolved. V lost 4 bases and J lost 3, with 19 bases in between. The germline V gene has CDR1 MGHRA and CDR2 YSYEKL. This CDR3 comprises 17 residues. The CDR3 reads CASSRGGLVLRGNTIYF. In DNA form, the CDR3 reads TGCGCCAGCAGCCGAGGCGGTTTGGTCTTACGTGGAAACACCATATATTTT.

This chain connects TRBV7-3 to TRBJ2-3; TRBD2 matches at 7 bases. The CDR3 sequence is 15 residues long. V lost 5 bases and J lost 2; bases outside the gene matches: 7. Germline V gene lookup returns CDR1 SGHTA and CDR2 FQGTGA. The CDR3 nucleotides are TGTGCCAGCAGCAAGTGGGGGGGAAACACAGATACGCAGTATTTT. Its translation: CASSKWGGNTDTQYF.

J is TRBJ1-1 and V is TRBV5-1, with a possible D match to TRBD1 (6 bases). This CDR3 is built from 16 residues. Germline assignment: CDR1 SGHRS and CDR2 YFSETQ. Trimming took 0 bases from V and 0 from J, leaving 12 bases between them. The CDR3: CASSLVRGALNTEAFF. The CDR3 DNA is TGCGCCAGCAGCTTGGTACGGGGGGCCTTGAACACTGAAGCTTTCTTT.

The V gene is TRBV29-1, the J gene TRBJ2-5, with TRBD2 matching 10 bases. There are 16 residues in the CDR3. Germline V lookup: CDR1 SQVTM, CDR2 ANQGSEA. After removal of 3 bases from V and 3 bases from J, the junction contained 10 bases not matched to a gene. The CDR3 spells CSVDASGSLHKETQYF. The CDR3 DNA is TGCAGCGTTGATGCTAGCGGGAGCCTTCACAAAGAGACCCAGTACTTC.

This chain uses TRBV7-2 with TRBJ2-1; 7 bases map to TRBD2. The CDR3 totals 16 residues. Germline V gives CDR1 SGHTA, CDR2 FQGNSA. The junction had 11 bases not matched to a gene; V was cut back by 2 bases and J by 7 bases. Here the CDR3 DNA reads TGTGCCAGCAGCTTACCCCTCGCGGGAGTAGAAAATGAGCAGTTCTTC. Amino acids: CASSLPLAGVENEQFF.